These T cell receptor beta chains were read from a single sample in a study of T cell responses to AZD1222 COVID-19 vaccine. The repertoire was sequenced with immunoSEQ multiplex PCR; TCRdb's copy has only in-frame clones and lacks some. The repertoire holds roughly 100,000 clones, 91% seen once, with about 48% in the top ten. The sequenced sample was peripheral blood, obtained on day 0 of AZD1222 vaccination. The receptor source for this set is an adult in good health. CDR3s include the opening cysteine and the closing phenylalanine or tryptophan. Each record gives: V gene, J gene, D gene, CDR3 protein. D genes are given only for firm matches.

v_call: TRBV30
j_call: TRBJ2-7
d_call: .
cdr3_aa: CASQGRSYEQYF

v_call: TRBV9
j_call: TRBJ1-2
d_call: .
cdr3_aa: CASSTSSGTPGYTF

v_call: TRBV27
j_call: TRBJ2-7
d_call: .
cdr3_aa: CASSLSTRGKRYEQYF

v_call: TRBV6-6
j_call: TRBJ2-3
d_call: .
cdr3_aa: CASNQPSSTDTQYF

v_call: TRBV20-1
j_call: TRBJ1-2
d_call: .
cdr3_aa: CSARLDYGYTF

v_call: TRBV11-2
j_call: TRBJ2-5
d_call: .
cdr3_aa: CASSLSGQETQYF

v_call: TRBV28
j_call: TRBJ1-5
d_call: TRBD1
cdr3_aa: CASSSGTGTSSNQPQHF

v_call: TRBV7-9
j_call: TRBJ2-5
d_call: .
cdr3_aa: CASSLPPQETQYF

v_call: TRBV21-1
j_call: TRBJ2-4
d_call: .
cdr3_aa: CASSKDGGGPTQRAKNIQYF

v_call: TRBV4-1
j_call: TRBJ2-1
d_call: .
cdr3_aa: CASSQEGFRVGGEQFF

v_call: TRBV5-1
j_call: TRBJ2-3
d_call: .
cdr3_aa: CASSLRDPSTDTQYF

v_call: TRBV7-9
j_call: TRBJ2-7
d_call: .
cdr3_aa: CASSFDSYEQYF

v_call: TRBV2
j_call: TRBJ1-5
d_call: TRBD1
cdr3_aa: CASTRDSHSNQPQHF